The 30 T cell receptor beta chains in this list originate from one sample, sequenced in a study of Ad26.COV2.S vaccination and SARS-CoV-2 variants. The treatment here: roughly 19 received Ad26.COV2.S at low or high dose, single or two shots; roughly five received placebo; per-sample allocation not given. The samples date from day 63 after the first vaccine or placebo injection. Method: immunoSEQ multiplex PCR; TCRdb's copy keeps in-frame clones and lacks some. The sample consists of hundreds of thousands of clones, 90% of them appearing once. The input for sequencing was peripheral blood, taken in a trial of Ad26.COV2.S vaccine versus placebo. These TCRs come from a person between 18 and 65 years old who received the Ad26.COV2.S COVID-19 vaccine or a placebo.

The chain links TRBV18 to TRBJ2-3, with a weak D call TRBD2 (6 bases). The CDR3 is 15 residues long. Trimming removed 8 bases at V and 0 bases at J, with 15 bases between. CDR1 is KGHSH, CDR2 LQKENI, per germline. CDR3 sequence reads: CASKQRAVSTDTQYF. In nucleotides, the CDR3 is TGTGCCAGCAAGCAGCGGGCTGTTAGCACAGATACGCAGTATTTT.

The gene calls are TRBV4-3 and TRBJ2-3; 8 nucleotides match TRBD2. Germline trimming cut 0 bases from V and 10 bases from J; bases unmatched to any gene: 9. CDR3 length equals 15 residues. Germline V gene data show CDR1 as LGHNA and CDR2 as YSLEER. Here the CDR3 reads CASSQDFRGGDPQYF. CDR3 in DNA: TGCGCCAGCAGCCAAGATTTTCGGGGGGGGGACCCGCAGTATTTT.

This chain links TRBV27 with TRBJ2-7; the D gene is possibly TRBD1 (6 bases). The CDR3 extends over 14 amino acids. CDR1 and CDR2 (germline): MNHEY, SMNVEV (reference sequence). V dropped 3 bases and J dropped 4 bases, with 13 bases sitting between them. The DNA for the CDR3 is TGTGCCAGCAGTTTTATAGGGGGTGGTTACGAGCAGTACTTC. As protein: CASSFIGGGYEQYF.

The chain recombines TRBV7-2 with TRBJ1-4; 7 nucleotides align to TRBD1. In germline, CDR1 is SGHTA, CDR2 FQGNSA. There are 16 residues in the CDR3. V was pared by 3 bases and J by 8 bases, with 12 bases of the junction left unmatched. The CDR3 bases are TGTGCCAGCAGCTTTTACAGGGGAGGGCCCCAAGAAAAACTGTTTTTT. It codes for CASSFYRGGPQEKLFF.

The chain is built from TRBV9 and TRBJ2-2; the D is unclear. The CDR3 runs 14 residues. Trimming took off 0 bases at V and 5 bases at J, with 8 bases between the two ends. CDR1 and CDR2 from the germline V gene are SGDLS and YYNGEE. In DNA, the CDR3 is TGTGCCAGCAGCGTAGTCCACCTGACCGGGGAGCTGTTTTTT. Translation: CASSVVHLTGELFF.

The rearrangement uses TRBV5-4 and TRBJ1-1; 8 bases fit TRBD1. This CDR3 is 14 amino acids long. V was clipped by 2 bases and J by 1 base; unmatched bases: 1. Looked up from germline, CDR1 is SGHNT and CDR2 is YYREEE (reference sequence). CDR3 nucleotide sequence: TGTGCCAGCAGCTTTGGACAGGGGAACACTGAAGCTTTCTTT. Its translation: CASSFGQGNTEAFF.

This sequence joins TRBV30 and TRBJ1-1; TRBD1 might be the D (5 bases). The CDR3 has 12 residues. Per germline, CDR1 GTSNPN and CDR2 SVGIG (reference sequence). The V end lost 0 bases, the J end lost 10 bases, and 12 bases lay between the germline ends. CDR3 in amino acids: CAWSVRGPRAFF. CDR3 coding DNA: TGTGCCTGGAGTGTAAGGGGCCCCAGAGCTTTCTTT.

V usage is TRBV4-1 and J usage is TRBJ1-2, with D maybe TRBD1 (5 bases). The germline gives CDR1 MGHRA, CDR2 YSYEKL. Trimming left V 3 bases short and J 4 bases short, with 15 bases between. The CDR3 is 15 residues long. In DNA, the CDR3 is TGCGCCAGCAGCCAGGTTTTTCCAGGGACCTATGGCTACACCTTC. Translated: CASSQVFPGTYGYTF.

The chain couples TRBV7-4 to TRBJ2-1, with D perhaps TRBD2 (7 bases). CDR3 length: 18 residues. Trimming removed 0 bases at V and 3 bases at J, with 18 bases between. Germline V gene data show CDR1 as SGHVT and CDR2 as SQSDAQ. CDR3 in DNA: TGTGCCAGCAGCTTAGCGTGGACAGTCCGGGACTACTACAATGAGCAGTTCTTC. Protein product: CASSLAWTVRDYYNEQFF.

The J gene is TRBJ2-2, the V gene TRBV27, with D uncertain. Germline CDR1 reads MNHEY; CDR2 reads SMNVEV (reference sequence). The CDR3 runs to 13 residues. Trimming took off 2 bases at V and 5 bases at J, with 6 bases between the two ends. DNA of the CDR3: TGTGCCAGCAGTTTACACAAAACCGGGGAGCTGTTTTTT. Translating it yields CASSLHKTGELFF.

The genes are TRBV5-1 and TRBJ2-7; D may correspond to TRBD1 or TRBD2 (5 bases each). This CDR3 spans 12 amino acids. V was trimmed by 9 bases and J by 2 bases, leaving 12 bases between them. In germline, CDR1 is SGHRS, CDR2 YFSETQ. CDR3 residues: CAIPGRTYEQYF. The CDR3 DNA reads as TGCGCCATCCCGGGACGGACCTACGAGCAGTACTTC.

The chain joins TRBV12-3 or TRBV12-4 to TRBJ2-7; a possible D gene is TRBD1 (6 bases). This CDR3 region has 13 residues. V shed 6 bases and J shed 5 bases, with 14 bases lying between them. CDR3 nucleotides: TGTGCCAGCAGCTTACAGGGTTACCACGAGCAGTACTTC. This translates into CASSLQGYHEQYF.

The genes are TRBV7-3 and TRBJ2-1; TRBD2 matches 7 bases. Germline V gene sequence: CDR1 SGHTA, CDR2 FQGTGA. The J segment lost 4 bases and the V segment lost 8 bases, leaving 8 bases of the junction unmatched. The CDR3 length is 14 residues. CDR3 loop: CASGVSGTYNEQFF. The CDR3, as DNA: TGTGCCAGCGGGGTGAGCGGGACGTACAATGAGCAGTTCTTC.

This clone turned up a few times. The gene calls are TRBV7-9 and TRBJ1-5; 8 bases line up with TRBD1. The CDR3 totals 16 residues. CDR1 SEHNR and CDR2 FQNEAQ come from the germline V gene (reference sequence). V shed 4 bases and J 0 bases; nucleotides not matched to a gene: 5. DNA of the CDR3: TGTGCCAGCAGCTCTCAAACAGGGGGTAGCAATCAGCCCCAGCATTTT. The encoded protein is CASSSQTGGSNQPQHF.

The chain couples TRBV4-3 to TRBJ1-2; 9 bases are shared with TRBD1. CDR1 LGHNA and CDR2 YSLEER come from the germline V gene. The CDR3 length is 14 residues. V was clipped by 8 bases and J by 5 bases; unmatched bases: 9. The CDR3 is CASAAAGTGYGYTF. In DNA form, the CDR3 reads TGCGCCAGCGCAGCGGCCGGGACAGGGTATGGCTACACCTTC.

This chain links TRBV4-3 with TRBJ1-4; D may be TRBD1 (5 bases). V gave up 4 bases and J gave up 4 bases, with 22 bases separating them. This CDR3 comprises 18 residues. Per germline, CDR1 LGHNA and CDR2 YSLEER. CDR3 sequence reads: CASSPRMSPGTGNEKLFF. The CDR3 bases are TGCGCCAGCAGCCCCCGTATGTCTCCCGGGACCGGTAATGAAAAACTGTTTTTT.

This chain joins TRBV12-2 and TRBJ2-4; the table's D gene call, TRBD1, was not cross checked with the DNA. TRBV12-2 constitutes a pseudogene. CDR3 size: 22 residues. Here the CDR3 reads CASRLENARGTGWVVAKNIQYF. The CDR3 DNA reads as TGTGCAAGTCGCTTAGAGAACGCTCGGGGGACAGGATGGGTCGTAGCCAAAAACATTCAGTACTTC.

This clone appeared a single time. This chain links TRBV20-1 with TRBJ1-1; unclear D gene. From germline, CDR1 is DFQATT and CDR2 SNEGSKA (reference sequence). CDR3 length: 15 residues. Trimming stripped 3 bases from V and 2 bases from J, with 16 bases between. CDR3 DNA sequence: TGCAGTGCTAGTTTCGGTTCGAGATCTAACACTGAAGCTTTCTTT. Residues: CSASFGSRSNTEAFF.

This clone came up once. This sequence joins TRBV3-1 (or the pseudogene TRBV3-2) and TRBJ2-2, with D unclear. There are 14 residues in the CDR3. Germline lookup yields CDR1 LGHDT and CDR2 YNNKEL (reference sequence). The ends were cut back, 4 bases at V and 5 bases at J, with 11 bases in the middle. This CDR3 is CASSLGAHTGELFF. The CDR3 DNA is TGTGCCAGCAGCCTCGGAGCGCATACCGGGGAGCTGTTTTTT.

The chain carries TRBV19 and TRBJ2-2; D tentatively fits TRBD1 or TRBD2 (5 bases each). The CDR3 runs to 15 residues. Between the trimmed V and J ends, which lost 6 bases and 1 base, there was a span of 12 bases. Germline values: CDR1 LNHDA, CDR2 SQIVND (reference sequence). The CDR3 sequence is CASRPPGRNTGELFF. Written as DNA, the CDR3 is TGTGCCAGTAGGCCCCCGGGACGGAACACCGGGGAGCTGTTTTTT.

The chain couples TRBV19 to TRBJ1-3; D gene unclear. The CDR3 covers 16 residues. Between the trimmed V and J ends, which lost 0 bases and 1 base, there was a span of 10 bases. The germline CDR1 and CDR2 sequences are LNHDA and SQIVND (reference sequence). The CDR3 region has the DNA TGTGCCAGTAGTATAGACGCCATGAGATCTGGAAACACCATATATTTT. This encodes CASSIDAMRSGNTIYF.

The DNA for the CDR3 is TGTGCCATCAGTGAGTCCGGGACAGTCTCCTACGAGCAGTACTTC. It encodes CAISESGTVSYEQYF. J is TRBJ2-7 and V is TRBV10-3; 7 bases are shared with TRBD1. The CDR3 contains 15 residues. V shed 0 bases, J shed 0 bases, and the junction held 2 bases outside the gene matches. CDR1 and CDR2 (germline): ENHRY, SYGVKD.

Concerning this clone: The same CDR3 arises from other DNA sequences in this sample as well. The V gene is TRBV30, the J gene TRBJ1-1; D is ambiguous. Germline loops: CDR1 GTSNPN, CDR2 SVGIG (reference sequence). This CDR3 has 13 amino acids. V was cut by 3 bases and J by 1 base, with 9 bases left in between. For the CDR3, the DNA is TGTGCCTGGAGCTTCGCGGGGAACACTGAAGCTTTCTTT. Translating gives CAWSFAGNTEAFF.

V gene TRBV3-1 (or the pseudogene TRBV3-2) combines with J gene TRBJ1-2, with unresolved D. Deletions cut 0 bases from V and 8 bases from J, with 10 bases between. CDR3 length: 13 residues. CDR1 is LGHDT, CDR2 YNNKEL, per germline (reference sequence). The CDR3, as DNA: TGTGCCAGCAGCCAAGAAACCACTAGGGGCTACACCTTC. It encodes CASSQETTRGYTF.

The J gene is TRBJ1-2, the V gene TRBV7-2; D might be TRBD1 (6 bases). The CDR3 loop spans 15 amino acids. Per germline, CDR1 SGHTA and CDR2 FQGNSA. The V end lost 0 bases, the J end lost 8 bases, and 16 bases lay between the germline ends. This CDR3 reads CASSLAPGGARGYTF. The CDR3 DNA reads TGTGCCAGCAGCTTAGCCCCGGGGGGGGCTAGGGGCTACACCTTC.

The chain carries TRBV12-3 or TRBV12-4 and TRBJ2-7, with D possibly matching TRBD1 (6 bases). The CDR3 is 13 residues long. V gave up 6 bases and J gave up 7 bases, with 16 bases separating them. The CDR3 spells CASSTRPRGEQYF. In DNA form, the CDR3 reads TGTGCCAGCAGCACCAGACCGAGGGGGGAGCAGTACTTC.

V and J are TRBV29-1 and TRBJ2-2; 8 bases are shared with TRBD2. J gave up 0 bases and V 5 bases, and 11 bases lay outside the gene matches. Germline CDR1 is SQVTM and CDR2 is ANQGSEA. This CDR3 is built from 17 residues. The DNA of the CDR3 is TGCAGCGTTCACTTCGCGGGAGGCGTCGCGAACACCGGGGAGCTGTTTTTT. It specifies CSVHFAGGVANTGELFF.

The chain uses TRBV7-3 and TRBJ1-1; D possibly corresponds to TRBD1 (6 bases). CDR1 is SGHTA, CDR2 FQGTGA, per germline. V was shortened by 2 bases and J by 1 base, with 14 bases between the two germline ends. This CDR3 region has 16 residues. CDR3 sequence (DNA): TGTGCCAGCAGCTTATCGCCTACAGGGAAGAACACTGAAGCTTTCTTT. Its protein is CASSLSPTGKNTEAFF.

The chain recombines TRBV6-5 with TRBJ1-1; D is ambiguous. Trimming took 7 bases from V and 1 from J, leaving 10 bases between them. This CDR3 is built from 13 residues. The germline V gene encodes CDR1 MNHEY and CDR2 SVGAGI. CDR3: CASTQGWNTEAFF. The CDR3 nucleotides are TGTGCCAGCACCCAAGGGTGGAACACTGAAGCTTTCTTT.

The chain employs TRBV6-5 and TRBJ2-2; no clear D. Germline values: CDR1 MNHEY, CDR2 SVGAGI. The CDR3 sequence is 13 residues long. V lost 6 bases to trimming and J lost 6 bases, with 11 bases between them. The CDR3 here is CASSRILAGELFF. CDR3 nucleotide sequence: TGTGCCAGCAGCAGGATCCTCGCCGGGGAGCTGTTTTTT.